Listed below are T cell receptor beta chains from one sample, sequenced in a study of cytomegalovirus exposure and HLA in healthy donors. TCRdb keeps only in-frame clones here, not all; method: immunoSEQ multiplex PCR. The sample is made up of tens of thousands of clones, and the top ten hold approximately 13% of it. Sequenced input: PBMCs. The receptors come from a woman aged 60 to 75 in good health and CMV-seropositive. Each CDR3 is given with its conserved first and last residue. The D gene is left open where the match is weak.

>TRBJ2-7|TRBD2|TRBV7-8|13
TGTGCCAGCAGCCCGGGAGGGTCTGACGAGCAGTACTTC
CASSPGGSDEQYF
>TRBJ1-6|NA|TRBV5-5|17
TGTGCCAGCAGCTTGGGAGGGTCGTCGTTGGATAATTCACCCCTCCACTTT
CASSLGGSSLDNSPLHF
>TRBJ2-7|NA|TRBV5-6|14
TGTGCCAGCAGCTTGGAGGGGAACTTCAACGAGCAGTACTTC
CASSLEGNFNEQYF
>TRBJ2-7|NA|TRBV7-9|13
TGTGCCAGCAGCCAGACAGAGATCTACGAGCAGTACTTC
CASSQTEIYEQYF
>TRBJ2-7|NA|TRBV5-1|11
TGCGCCAGCAGCCTCGGCTACGAGCAGTACTTC
CASSLGYEQYF
>TRBJ2-7|NA|TRBV7-9|16
TGTGCCAGCAGCTCCGATCCGGGACTGAGCTCCTACGAGCAGTACTTC
CASSSDPGLSSYEQYF
>TRBJ1-3|NA|TRBV28|17
TGTGCCAGCAGTTTATGGACTTCGGGGTTAACTGGAAACACCATATATTTT
CASSLWTSGLTGNTIYF
>TRBJ1-3|NA|TRBV28|15
TGTGCCAGCAGTTTAGTACAGGGATCTGGAAACACCATATATTTT
CASSLVQGSGNTIYF
>TRBJ1-1|TRBD1|TRBV6-1|13
TGTGCCAGCAGTGGACAGGGAGGCCTTCAAGCTTTCTTT
CASSGQGGLQAFF
>TRBJ2-3|TRBD1|TRBV6-6|15
TGTGCCAGCAGTTACGGGGACAGTAGCACAGATACGCAGTATTTT
CASSYGDSSTDTQYF
>TRBJ1-1|NA|TRBV10-3|13
TGTGCCATCAGTGCCCCGGGGAACACTGAAGCTTTCTTT
CAISAPGNTEAFF
>TRBJ1-5|NA|TRBV5-1|15
TGCGCCAGCAGTTGGGGGGATGGCAGCAATCAGCCCCAGCATTTT
CASSWGDGSNQPQHF
>TRBJ2-7|TRBD1|TRBV15|15
TGTGCCACCAGCAGATCCGGGACAGGGGGTTACGAGCAGTACTTC
CATSRSGTGGYEQYF
>TRBJ1-2|TRBD1|TRBV19|17
TGTGCCAGTAGTAGGGATTCCGGGACAGGGGCCAACTATGGCTACACCTTC
CASSRDSGTGANYGYTF
>TRBJ2-1|TRBD2|TRBV25-1|14
TGTGCCAGCAGTGAGCGGGGGGCAGACAATGAGCAGTTCTTC
CASSERGADNEQFF
>TRBJ1-1|NA|TRBV29-1|9
TGCAGCGTCGGTACTGAAGCTTTCTTT
CSVGTEAFF
>TRBJ1-1|NA|TRBV29-1|12
TGCAGCGTTGAAATGAACGGGAGTGAAGCTTTCTTT
CSVEMNGSEAFF
>TRBJ2-3|TRBD2|TRBV28|16
TGTGCCAGCAGTTCCCCCGGGACTATAATCACAGATACGCAGTATTTT
CASSSPGTIITDTQYF
>TRBJ1-1|NA|TRBV29-1|16
TGCAGCGGTGAAGATCCTCGGGGGGACCTTAACACTGAAGCTTTCTTT
CSGEDPRGDLNTEAFF
>TRBJ1-5|NA|TRBV7-2|14
TGTGCCAGCAGCCCTACAGGGAACAATCAGCCCCAGCATTTT
CASSPTGNNQPQHF
>TRBJ1-5|TRBD1|TRBV27|15
TGTGCCAGCAGTTTCTCCGGACAGGCAAATCAGCCCCAGCATTTT
CASSFSGQANQPQHF
>TRBJ2-7|NA|TRBV7-9|16
TGTGCCAGCAGCTTGGGCCTCCGTGGCAGCACCTACGAGCAGTACTTC
CASSLGLRGSTYEQYF
>TRBJ2-7|NA|TRBV18|15
TGTGCCAGCTCACCACCGGCTAGCGTTCCCTACGAGCAGTACTTC
CASSPPASVPYEQYF
>TRBJ2-2|TRBD2|TRBV7-6|15
TGTGCCAGCAGCCCGGGGAGGGGAAACACCGGGGAGCTGTTTTTT
CASSPGRGNTGELFF
>TRBJ2-7|NA|TRBV18|16
TGTGCCAGCTCACCACCTAAGGCAGCGACTACCTACGAGCAGTACTTC
CASSPPKAATTYEQYF
>TRBJ2-2|TRBD2|TRBV7-8|17
TGTGCCAGCAGCTTAAGGGGGAGGACTAGCAGTACCGGGGAGCTGTTTTTT
CASSLRGRTSSTGELFF
>TRBJ2-3|NA|TRBV10-3|14
TGTGCCATCAGTGAGGCTGGGAGTACAGATACGCAGTATTTT
CAISEAGSTDTQYF
>TRBJ1-2|TRBD1|TRBV6-5|13
TGTGCCAGCAGCATGGGACAGAACTATGGCTACACCTTC
CASSMGQNYGYTF
>TRBJ1-1|NA|TRBV9|13
TGTGCCAGCAGCGTAGAAGGGGGTACTGAAGCTTTCTTT
CASSVEGGTEAFF
>TRBJ1-2|TRBD1|TRBV5-1|13
TGCGCCAGTTCGGGACAGGGGGCTGGAGGCTACACCTTC
CASSGQGAGGYTF
>TRBJ2-2|TRBD1|TRBV29-1|16
TGCAGCGTTTTATGGGAGGACAGGGGTAACACCGGGGAGCTGTTTTTT
CSVLWEDRGNTGELFF
>TRBJ2-3|TRBD2|TRBV5-1|16
TGCGCCAGCAGCTCCATGCTCCGGGGGGGCACAGATACGCAGTATTTT
CASSSMLRGGTDTQYF
>TRBJ2-7|TRBD1|TRBV10-3|14
TGTGCCATCAGTGAGTCGGGACAGGGGTACGAGCAGTACTTC
CAISESGQGYEQYF
>TRBJ2-5|TRBD2|TRBV7-9|16
TGTGCCAGCAGCGGGACTAGCGGGGGGGGTCAAGAGACCCAGTACTTC
CASSGTSGGGQETQYF
>TRBJ1-1|TRBD1|TRBV27|13
TGTGCCACCCACAGGGGGGCTGGAACTGAAGCTTTCTTT
CATHRGAGTEAFF
>TRBJ2-1|TRBD2|TRBV5-4|15
TGTGCCAGCAGACCCACTAGCGATTCCGACAATGAGCAGTTCTTC
CASRPTSDSDNEQFF
>TRBJ1-6|NA|TRBV18|15
TGTGCCAGCTCACCAGAAAGGGGAGGGTATTCACCCCTCCACTTT
CASSPERGGYSPLHF
>TRBJ2-4|TRBD1|TRBV27|15
TGTGCCAGCAGTTCTCTCTCGGGACAGGCAAACATTCAGTACTTC
CASSSLSGQANIQYF
>TRBJ1-5|NA|TRBV6-1|14
TGTGCCAGCAGGTTTGGGGCAGGGGATCAGCCCCAGCATTTT
CASRFGAGDQPQHF
>TRBJ2-7|NA|TRBV7-2|15
TGTGCCAGCAGCTTAGCGCTTGGAGGGTCCTACGAGCAGTACTTC
CASSLALGGSYEQYF
>TRBJ1-2|NA|TRBV10-3|15
TGTGCCATCAGCCAAGGGGGTTCGGCTAACTATGGCTACACCTTC
CAISQGGSANYGYTF
>TRBJ1-3|TRBD1|TRBV25-1|16
TGTGCCAGCAGTGACACTGGGACAGGGCTGCGAAACACCATATATTTT
CASSDTGTGLRNTIYF
>TRBJ2-7|TRBD2|TRBV5-1|13
TGCGCCAGCAGCTTGGCCCGGGAGGTGGAGCAGTACTTC
CASSLAREVEQYF
>TRBJ1-4|NA|TRBV28|14
TGTGCCAGCAGTCTTCCAGCAACTAATGAAAAACTGTTTTTT
CASSLPATNEKLFF
>TRBJ2-3|NA|TRBV5-1|13
TGCGCCAGCAGCTCTCGGGACACAGATACGCAGTATTTT
CASSSRDTDTQYF
>TRBJ1-6|NA|TRBV14|15
TGTGCCAGCAGCCGGAGGGGCCCGGGTCATTCACCCCTCCACTTT
CASSRRGPGHSPLHF
>TRBJ1-2|TRBD1|TRBV6-6|14
TGTGCCAGCAGCCCGACAGGGGCCCTTTATGGCTACACCTTC
CASSPTGALYGYTF
>TRBJ1-2|NA|TRBV11-2|14
TGTGCCAGCAGCTCCGTGCGGCATAAGGTTGGCTACACCTTC
CASSSVRHKVGYTF
>TRBJ2-7|TRBD1|TRBV13|15
TGTGCCAGCAGCGAAACAGGGGGCGCCTCCTACGAGCAGTACTTC
CASSETGGASYEQYF
>TRBJ1-1|NA|TRBV7-2|13
TGTGCCAGCAGCTGGGATCAGACAGGTGAGGCTTTCTTT
CASSWDQTGEAFF
>TRBJ1-2|NA|TRBV12-2|16
TGTGCAAGTCGCCCGGCCGACGGAGGGGGCGTAGATGGCTACACCTTC
CASRPADGGGVDGYTF
>TRBJ1-6|NA|TRBV7-9|14
TGTGCCAGCAGCGCCCTTGAAAGTCATTCACCCCTACACTTT
CASSALESHSPLHF